The clone carrying this T cell receptor (beta chain) was picked up a small number of times. Antigen: not known. Per sorted-subset replicate PCR, input was 200 to 250 ng DNA, representing tens of thousands of T cell genomes. Original analysis: Without quality scores, immunoSEQ junctional reads could not be filtered like full-length reads. Produced via immunoSEQ multiplex PCR; TCRdb's table is partial and in-frame only. The V and J calls and clone size are taken from that table; D and trimming were inferred from the DNA. This table has about 1 million clones, under 80% appearing once. The data were obtained in a study of shared clonotypes between healthy human individuals. Study results and limitations: Rarefaction demonstrated incomplete sorted-subset sequencing despite large depth.

Germline CDR1 MNHNY, CDR2 SVGAGI (reference sequence). CDR3 length: 14 residues. After removal of 5 bases from V and 3 bases from J, the junction contained 7 bases not matched to a gene. The clonotype was recovered from a man younger than 35 in good health. Sequences were obtained from memory CD4+ T cells sorted from blood. The subset denotes: CD45RA-negative fraction. The chain combines TRBV6-6 with TRBJ2-7; 7 nucleotides line up with TRBD1. The CDR3 DNA reads as TGTGCCAGCAGTGGACAGGCCTCCAACTACGAGCAGTACTTC. Translated: CASSGQASNYEQYF.